This passage covers 21 T cell receptor beta chains from one sample sequenced in a study of blood T cell repertoires in COVID-19. The protocol was immunoSEQ multiplex PCR, while the TCRdb copy is restricted to in-frame clones and leaves out a portion. The sample records approximately 220,000 clones, 80% to 90% being singletons. The sequenced sample was PBMCs or T cells enriched from blood (not recorded which). Every receptor here comes from a woman in her twenties or thirties with acute COVID-19.

The J gene is TRBJ1-2, the V gene TRBV6-5, with D tentatively TRBD1 (5 bases). The CDR3 is made up of 14 amino acids. V gave up 6 bases and J gave up 2 bases, with 13 bases separating them. Germline-derived CDR1 and CDR2 are MNHEY and SVGAGI. The CDR3 region is CASRDGGGNYGYTF. The CDR3 coding sequence is TGTGCCAGCAGGGACGGCGGGGGAAACTATGGCTACACCTTC.

There are a few counts of this clone. The V gene is TRBV24-1, the J gene TRBJ1-2, with D hard to call. V was shortened by 5 bases and J by 8 bases, with 11 bases between the two germline ends. The V gene's germline CDR1 is KGHDR and CDR2 SFDVKD. The CDR3 totals 12 residues. The CDR3 nucleotides read TGTGCCACCAGTGGGAGGGATGGAGGCTACACCTTC. The encoded protein is CATSGRDGGYTF.

V is TRBV11-2 and J is TRBJ2-6, with TRBD1 as a possible D gene (5 bases). Trimming took 1 base from V and 1 from J, leaving 11 bases between them. Germline lookup yields CDR1 SGHAT and CDR2 FQNNGV. This CDR3 has 17 amino acids. CDR3: CASSLGARGSGANVLTF. The CDR3 DNA reads as TGTGCCAGCAGCTTAGGGGCTAGGGGATCTGGGGCCAACGTCCTGACTTTC.

This clone was seen just once. The CDR3: CASSWGGTEAFF. In DNA form, the CDR3 reads TGCGCCAGCAGTTGGGGAGGCACTGAAGCTTTCTTT. This chain joins TRBV10-1 and TRBJ1-1; D ambiguous. Germline V gene sequence: CDR1 WNHNN, CDR2 SYGVQD (reference sequence). CDR3 length equals 12 residues. Between the trimmed V and J ends, which lost 5 bases and 4 bases, there was a span of 8 bases.

The chain is built from TRBV7-2 and TRBJ2-7; possible D gene TRBD1, 7 bases. The V gene's germline CDR1 is SGHTA and CDR2 FQGNSA. V shed 1 base and J shed 7 bases, with 14 bases lying between them. The CDR3 is made up of 14 amino acids. CDR3 bases: TGTGCCAGCAGCTTAGGTGGAGGGGGCGGTGAGCAGTACTTC. Protein: CASSLGGGGGEQYF.

This chain joins TRBV5-1 and TRBJ2-1; 8 nucleotides match TRBD1. The germline V gene encodes CDR1 SGHRS and CDR2 YFSETQ. Unmatched junction bases numbered 17, after V lost 1 base and J lost 2 bases. The CDR3 totals 20 residues. CDR3 in DNA: TGCGCCAGCAGCTTGACAGACAGGGGTCGGTTACTGACTCCCTACAATGAGCAGTTCTTC. Translated, it gives CASSLTDRGRLLTPYNEQFF. The full variable domain, rest sourced from reference TRBV5-1 and TRBJ2-1, is KAGVTQTPRYLIKTRGQQVTLSCSPISGHRSVSWYQQTPGQGLQFLFEYFSETQRNKGNFPGRFSGRQFSNSRSEMNVSTLELGDSALYLCASSLTDRGRLLTPYNEQFFGPGTRLTVL.

The chain couples TRBV5-1 to TRBJ2-1; TRBD1 matches at 11 bases. Looked up from germline, CDR1 is SGHRS and CDR2 is YFSETQ. Unmatched junction bases numbered 13, after V lost 3 bases and J lost 8 bases. This CDR3 spans 17 amino acids. CDR3 in amino acids: CASSSYRDRGFKDEQFF. The CDR3, as DNA: TGCGCCAGCAGCTCGTACCGGGACAGGGGGTTTAAGGATGAGCAGTTCTTC.

This chain links TRBV6-5 with TRBJ1-3, with 7 bases fitting TRBD1. V lost 11 bases and J lost 0; bases outside the gene matches: 10. Germline V gene lookup returns CDR1 MNHEY and CDR2 SVGAGI. The CDR3 length is 15 residues. The CDR3 sequence is CAVRDSSYSGNTIYF. The CDR3 DNA reads as TGTGCCGTTCGGGACAGTTCTTACTCTGGAAACACCATATATTTT.

The chain is built from TRBV7-2 and TRBJ1-1; 7 nucleotides line up with TRBD1. The CDR3 sequence is 15 residues long. V gave up 1 base and J gave up 5 bases; unmatched junction bases: 7. The germline V gene encodes CDR1 SGHTA and CDR2 FQGNSA. The CDR3 coding sequence is TGTGCCAGCAGCTTAGTTGACAGGGAAGGGACTGAAGCTTTCTTT. As protein: CASSLVDREGTEAFF.

The CDR3 DNA sequence: TGTGCCAGCAGAAGGTACGGAACAGGGCGAGACAATGAGCAGTTCTTC. This sequence encodes CASRRYGTGRDNEQFF. The chain combines TRBV6-4 with TRBJ2-1, with D possibly being TRBD1 (6 bases). The CDR3 loop spans 16 amino acids. V gave up 6 bases and J gave up 5 bases, with 20 bases separating them. Germline assignment: CDR1 MRHNA and CDR2 SNTAGT.

The gene calls are TRBV28 and TRBJ2-7; 7 bases align to TRBD1. This CDR3 region has 14 residues. Germline CDR1 and CDR2: MDHEN and SYDVKM. Unmatched junction bases numbered 7, after V lost 7 bases and J lost 1 base. DNA for the CDR3: TGTGCCAGCATCTCCGGGACAGCTTCCTACGAGCAGTACTTC. Translation: CASISGTASYEQYF.

For the CDR3, the DNA is TGTGCCTGGAGTGAGGACAGAAACATTCAGTACTTC. Its translation: CAWSEDRNIQYF. The chain couples TRBV30 to TRBJ2-4, with D maybe TRBD1 (6 bases). The V end lost 1 base, the J end lost 6 bases, and 7 bases lay between the germline ends. From germline, CDR1 is GTSNPN and CDR2 SVGIG (reference sequence). This CDR3 is built from 12 residues.

The chain uses TRBV5-6 and TRBJ2-3, with D perhaps matching TRBD1 (6 bases). The V gene's germline CDR1 is SGHDT and CDR2 YYEEEE. The CDR3 spans 15 residues. Trimming pared 0 bases from V and 2 bases from J, leaving 10 bases between. CDR3 in DNA: TGTGCCAGCAGCTTGGGGCAGGGGATCACAGATACGCAGTATTTT. Translation gives CASSLGQGITDTQYF.

The chain employs TRBV19 and TRBJ1-2, with 7 bases matching TRBD1. The CDR3 consists of 14 residues. CDR1 and CDR2 (germline): LNHDA, SQIVND (reference sequence). Losses at the gene ends were 7 bases for V and 4 bases for J; bases not matched to a gene: 9. The DNA for the CDR3 is TGTGCCAGTACGTCCCGGGACAGCCCCTATGGCTACACCTTC. Protein sequence: CASTSRDSPYGYTF.

The chain has TRBV6-5 and TRBJ1-2; 7 nucleotides agree with TRBD1. The CDR3 is 15 amino acids. Germline CDR1 MNHEY, CDR2 SVGAGI. With 4 bases clipped from V and 4 bases from J, the junction kept 9 bases outside the gene matches. The CDR3, as DNA: TGTGCCAGCAGTTCCTGGGCAGGGGGTGCCTATGGCTACACCTTC. Amino acid sequence: CASSSWAGGAYGYTF.

The chain couples TRBV7-8 to TRBJ1-2, with 12 bases matching TRBD1. Germline loops: CDR1 SGHVS, CDR2 FQNEAQ. Unmatched junction bases numbered 2, after V lost 0 bases and J lost 3 bases. This CDR3 comprises 16 residues. The CDR3 reads CASSLAGQGAYYGYTF. The CDR3 DNA reads as TGTGCCAGCAGCTTAGCGGGACAGGGGGCATACTATGGCTACACCTTC.

The V call is TRBV5-1, the J call TRBJ1-4; 7 bases are shared with TRBD1. V shed 0 bases and J 7 bases; nucleotides not matched to a gene: 9. The V gene's germline CDR1 is SGHRS and CDR2 YFSETQ. The CDR3 covers 16 residues. CDR3 sequence: CASSLGSGTESEKLFF. CDR3 sequence (DNA): TGCGCCAGCAGCTTGGGTTCCGGGACAGAAAGTGAAAAACTGTTTTTT.

This chain links TRBV7-9 with TRBJ2-2; possible D gene TRBD1, 5 bases. The CDR3 has 15 residues. CDR1 is SEHNR and CDR2 is FQNEAQ in the germline V gene (reference sequence). V dropped 1 base and J dropped 2 bases, with 8 bases sitting between them. The CDR3 protein is CASSLETDNTGELFF. DNA for the CDR3: TGTGCCAGCAGCTTAGAGACAGACAACACCGGGGAGCTGTTTTTT.

In its sample, this clone was seen many times. The CDR3 here is CASSQGREEQQFF. CDR3 in DNA: TGTGCCAGCAGCCAAGGGCGGGAGGAACAGCAGTTCTTC. The chain combines TRBV3-1 (or the pseudogene TRBV3-2) with TRBJ2-1; 8 bases align to TRBD2. There are 13 residues in the CDR3. Losses at the gene ends were 1 base for V and 11 bases for J; bases not matched to a gene: 4. CDR1 LGHDT and CDR2 YNNKEL come from the germline V gene (reference sequence).

V usage is TRBV7-8 and J usage is TRBJ2-7; D perhaps matches TRBD1 (5 bases). Germline CDR1 SGHVS, CDR2 FQNEAQ. V was shortened by 5 bases and J by 3 bases, with 17 bases between the two germline ends. The CDR3 length is 15 residues. CDR3 protein: CASSRQNKKVYEQYF. In DNA form, the CDR3 reads TGTGCCAGCAGCCGACAGAACAAGAAAGTCTACGAGCAGTACTTC.

This chain uses TRBV29-1 with TRBJ1-4, with 8 nucleotides matching TRBD1. Losses at the gene ends were 4 bases for V and 7 bases for J; bases not matched to a gene: 5. CDR1 and CDR2 from the germline V gene are SQVTM and ANQGSEA. This CDR3 contains 13 residues. The DNA for the CDR3 is TGCAGCGTTGGAATGACAGGGGCTGAAAAACTGTTTTTT. Encoded protein: CSVGMTGAEKLFF.